This TCR beta chain was sequenced for a study of control samples from healthy donors and cancer patients. Generated by immunoSEQ multiplex PCR, the TCRdb table keeps only in-frame clones and is missing some. The top ten clones hold about 2.6% of a sample with about 120,000 clones, about 93% of them seen once. V shed 1 base and J shed 6 bases, with 21 bases lying between them. CDR1 LGHNT and CDR2 FRNRAP come from the germline V gene. The CDR3 is 17 amino acids. The chain uses TRBV12-5 and TRBJ1-1, with D uncertain. Sequencing was done on a sample of blood. The TCR was taken from a man aged 25-45 years in good health. Here the CDR3 reads CASGLDPPGVYSAEAFF. The DNA for the CDR3 is TGTGCTAGTGGTTTGGACCCCCCCGGGGTTTATAGCGCTGAAGCTTTCTTT.